One sample yielded the 17 T cell receptor beta chains listed below, sequenced in a study of T-cell reconstitution after alpha-beta-depleted transplantation in children. This sample's TCRbeta library carried unique molecular identifier barcodes. TCRdb called the PCR reads again in MiXCR, with one record for every CDR3 protein. Of 600,000 to 800,000 distinct CDR3 sequences detected, about an eighth appear once; the ten largest clones hold about 0.79%. The sample in question was PBMCs, obtained before TCRalphabeta/CD19-depleted stem cell transplant. All receptors derive from a girl aged 2-10 years with congenital amegakaryocytic thrombocytopenia, due to receive a stem cell transplant.

The chain recombines TRBV20-1 with TRBJ2-5; 9 nucleotides agree with TRBD2. V was pared by 3 bases and J by 5 bases, with 7 bases of the junction left unmatched. The CDR3 spans 14 residues. The germline CDR1 and CDR2 sequences are DFQATT and SNEGSKA (reference sequence). The CDR3 spells CSARTLAGEETQYF. Here the CDR3 DNA reads TGCAGTGCTAGGACCTTAGCGGGAGAGGAGACCCAGTACTTC.

This clonotype was seen ten or more times. This chain connects TRBV29-1 to TRBJ1-1; D not resolved. Germline CDR1 and CDR2: SQVTM and ANQGSEA. The CDR3 extends over 11 amino acids. Trimming pared 0 bases from V and 8 bases from J, leaving 7 bases between. CDR3 region: CSVEEGNEAFF. CDR3 in DNA: TGCAGCGTTGAAGAAGGTAACGAAGCTTTCTTT.

This clonotype was counted many times. The J gene is TRBJ2-7, the V gene TRBV20-1; 12 bases align to TRBD2. In germline, CDR1 is DFQATT, CDR2 SNEGSKA (reference sequence). J gave up 6 bases and V 4 bases, and 4 bases lay outside the gene matches. The CDR3 runs 13 residues. CDR3 sequence: CSATASGRAEQYF. CDR3 DNA sequence: TGCAGTGCTACCGCTAGCGGGAGGGCCGAGCAGTACTTC.

The CDR3 DNA reads as TGCGCCAGCAGCCAGGGCCCCAGTGCGGGAGCCTACACCGGGGAGCTGTTTTTT. Its protein is CASSQGPSAGAYTGELFF. This chain uses TRBV5-1 with TRBJ2-2; 7 bases map to TRBD2. V was clipped by 4 bases and J by 3 bases; unmatched bases: 15. CDR3 length equals 18 residues. Germline V gene sequence: CDR1 SGHRS, CDR2 YFSETQ.

This clonotype was detected many times. DNA of the CDR3: TGCAGTGCTAGAGTTCCGGTAAACAATGAGCAGTTCTTC. Translated: CSARVPVNNEQFF. J is TRBJ2-1 and V is TRBV20-1; D remains unclear. V lost 1 base to trimming and J lost 5 bases, with 9 bases between them. Germline V gives CDR1 DFQATT, CDR2 SNEGSKA (reference sequence). This CDR3 spans 13 amino acids.

This clonotype was detected many times. V and J are TRBV12-3 or TRBV12-4 and TRBJ1-2; D is unresolved. V was cut by 3 bases and J by 5 bases, with 7 bases left in between. This CDR3 comprises 12 residues. CDR3 sequence: CASSLGSYGYTF. CDR3 sequence (DNA): TGTGCCAGCAGTTTGGGAAGTTATGGCTACACCTTC.

This clonotype was detected many times. The rearrangement links TRBV27 to TRBJ2-2, with a tentative D call TRBD1 (6 bases). The germline V gene has CDR1 MNHEY and CDR2 SMNVEV (reference sequence). Trimming took 0 bases from V and 2 from J, leaving 13 bases between them. This CDR3 has 17 residues. CDR3 region: CASSLSQGSKNTGELFF. The CDR3 region has the DNA TGTGCCAGCAGTTTATCACAGGGTAGTAAAAACACCGGGGAGCTGTTTTTT.

This clonotype has at least ten counts. V usage is TRBV7-8 and J usage is TRBJ1-2; 10 bases match TRBD1. The trim removed 5 bases at V and 4 bases at J, leaving 4 bases unmatched. CDR1 is SGHVS, CDR2 FQNEAQ, per germline. This CDR3 comprises 14 residues. This chain's CDR3 is CASSDGQGVYGYTF. The CDR3 nucleotides read TGTGCCAGCAGCGACGGACAGGGGGTCTATGGCTACACCTTC.

V usage is TRBV12-3 or TRBV12-4 and J usage is TRBJ2-7; possibly TRBD2 for D (5 bases). The CDR3 loop spans 14 amino acids. V shed 3 bases and J shed 7 bases, with 16 bases lying between them. CDR3 sequence reads: CASSFEGIGREQYF. CDR3 sequence (DNA): TGTGCCAGCAGTTTCGAGGGAATCGGGCGAGAGCAGTACTTC.

This rearrangement joins TRBV7-6 to TRBJ1-1; D is possibly TRBD1 (6 bases). The CDR3 totals 15 residues. Trimming left V 3 bases short and J 5 bases short, with 16 bases between. From germline, CDR1 is SGHVS and CDR2 FNYEAQ. The CDR3 reads CASSFRQEGRTEAFF. The DNA for the CDR3 is TGTGCCAGCAGCTTCAGACAGGAGGGGAGGACTGAAGCTTTCTTT.

V usage is TRBV5-1 and J usage is TRBJ2-1, with 8 bases aligning to TRBD2. CDR3 length equals 14 residues. Looked up from germline, CDR1 is SGHRS and CDR2 is YFSETQ. The V segment lost 5 bases and the J segment 8 bases; nucleotides outside the gene matches: 9. CDR3 in DNA: TGCGCCAGCAGACTAGCGGTCAGGGGCCATGAGCAGTTCTTC. Translation gives CASRLAVRGHEQFF. Combining the CDR3 with reference TRBV5-1 and TRBJ2-1 gives the whole variable domain KAGVTQTPRYLIKTRGQQVTLSCSPISGHRSVSWYQQTPGQGLQFLFEYFSETQRNKGNFPGRFSGRQFSNSRSEMNVSTLELGDSALYLCASRLAVRGHEQFFGPGTRLTVL.

V gene TRBV28 combines with J gene TRBJ2-5; D gene uncertain. Deletions cut 7 bases from V and 5 bases from J, with 14 bases between. Germline V gene sequence: CDR1 MDHEN, CDR2 SYDVKM. This CDR3 contains 13 residues. The CDR3 sequence: CASNSLPGETQYF. The CDR3 DNA is TGTGCCAGCAACTCGCTCCCCGGGGAGACCCAGTACTTC.

This clonotype came up a few times. The CDR3 loop is CASSLGTAPDQPQHF. CDR3 DNA sequence: TGCGCCAGCAGCCTCGGGACGGCCCCCGATCAGCCCCAGCATTTT. The rearrangement joins TRBV5-1 to TRBJ1-5; TRBD1 is a possible D gene (5 bases). Deletions cut 4 bases from V and 5 bases from J, with 16 bases between. The CDR3 runs to 15 residues. Germline V gene sequence: CDR1 SGHRS, CDR2 YFSETQ.

This clonotype was found many times. The chain uses TRBV5-1 and TRBJ2-1, with D maybe TRBD2 (5 bases). V lost 5 bases and J lost 0, with 12 bases in between. Germline V lookup: CDR1 SGHRS, CDR2 YFSETQ. CDR3 length equals 15 residues. The CDR3 sequence is CASSREGSSYNEQFF. The CDR3 region has the DNA TGCGCCAGCAGTAGGGAAGGGAGCTCCTACAATGAGCAGTTCTTC. The full variable domain, completed using reference TRBV5-1 and TRBJ2-1, is KAGVTQTPRYLIKTRGQQVTLSCSPISGHRSVSWYQQTPGQGLQFLFEYFSETQRNKGNFPGRFSGRQFSNSRSEMNVSTLELGDSALYLCASSREGSSYNEQFFGPGTRLTVL.

The table lists this clonotype with a few counts. The V gene is TRBV29-1, the J gene TRBJ2-1; no reliable D call. Germline lookup yields CDR1 SQVTM and CDR2 ANQGSEA. This CDR3 comprises 13 residues. The V end was cut by 7 bases, the J end by 1 base, with 11 bases between. The DNA for the CDR3 is TGCAGCGCGATGAAGCCGTCCTACAATGAGCAGTTCTTC. Translating gives CSAMKPSYNEQFF.

This rearrangement joins TRBV6-5 to TRBJ2-5; 12 nucleotides align to TRBD2. The ends lost 3 bases at V and 2 bases at J; junction bases unmatched: 7. Germline V gene data show CDR1 as MNHEY and CDR2 as SVGAGI. This CDR3 is built from 17 residues. As DNA, the CDR3 is TGTGCCAGCAGTTATTTTGGACTAGCGGGACCACAAGAGACCCAGTACTTC. This translates into CASSYFGLAGPQETQYF.

This clonotype appeared a few times. V gene TRBV29-1 combines with J gene TRBJ1-2; D gene uncertain. CDR1 and CDR2 from the germline V gene are SQVTM and ANQGSEA. Trimming took 3 bases from V and 5 from J, leaving 19 bases between them. CDR3 length: 15 residues. The CDR3 protein is CSVDRTVGKIYGYTF. The CDR3 coding sequence is TGCAGCGTTGATCGGACGGTGGGAAAGATTTATGGCTACACCTTC. The variable domain in full, with the rest retrieved from reference TRBV29-1 and TRBJ1-2, is SAVISQKPSRDICQRGTSLTIQCQVDSQVTMMFWYRQQPGQSLTLIATANQGSEATYESGFVIDKFPISRPNLTFSTLTVSNMSPEDSSIYLCSVDRTVGKIYGYTFGSGTRLTVV.